These T cell receptor beta chains were read from a single sample in a study of shared clonotypes between healthy human individuals. Clones were read by immunoSEQ multiplex PCR, and TCRdb kept only the in-frame ones, dropping some. The sample yields a few million clones, about 93% seen once. The specimen sequenced was naive CD8+ T cells from PBMCs. These receptors were taken from a man aged 18 to 35 in good health. Some clones in this sample may be carry-over from other donors' samples. The conserved cysteine and the conserved F or W are not part of the CDR3 here. Each record gives: V gene, CDR3 protein.

v_call: TRBV25-1; cdr3_aa: ASSEYRQF
v_call: TRBV6-5; cdr3_aa: ASSGGRGREQF
v_call: TRBV4-3; cdr3_aa: ASSHLSGDNTGELF
v_call: TRBV11-3; cdr3_aa: ASSLRTSGSRNEQF
v_call: TRBV30; cdr3_aa: AWRGGREQF
v_call: TRBV6-1; cdr3_aa: ASSEFSGRNYNEQF
v_call: TRBV7-9; cdr3_aa: ASSLADPGSGNTIY
v_call: TRBV2; cdr3_aa: ASSDRGENGYT
v_call: TRBV6-1; cdr3_aa: ASSEEAGPFYEQF
v_call: TRBV7-6; cdr3_aa: ASSLMMARTYNEQF
v_call: TRBV5-6; cdr3_aa: ASSFLRQAIRGNEQY
v_call: TRBV27; cdr3_aa: ASSLSRTGGASTPTDTQY
v_call: TRBV7-9; cdr3_aa: ASSTGQADYISGNTIY
v_call: TRBV30; cdr3_aa: AWSVFRNEQF
v_call: TRBV27; cdr3_aa: ASSPRQGAAYEQY
v_call: TRBV7-9; cdr3_aa: ASSSLARVRETQY
v_call: TRBV7-6; cdr3_aa: ASSLGQLTGELF
v_call: TRBV7-8; cdr3_aa: ASSLEGNEQF
v_call: TRBV5-1; cdr3_aa: ASSWITGTSGRTTDTQY
v_call: TRBV27; cdr3_aa: ASAEYRGASEQY
v_call: TRBV4-1; cdr3_aa: ASSPDRGTGRLSGGYT
v_call: TRBV7-2; cdr3_aa: ASSLDAEETQY
v_call: TRBV5-1; cdr3_aa: ASTGNYGYT
v_call: TRBV19; cdr3_aa: ASSIEEMQRVGGTEAF
v_call: TRBV19; cdr3_aa: ASSLGAANEQY
v_call: TRBV2; cdr3_aa: ASSGGTAPHTIMNTEAF
v_call: TRBV13; cdr3_aa: ASSAGTGGPYNEQF
v_call: TRBV2; cdr3_aa: ARAWGPEAF
v_call: TRBV7-6; cdr3_aa: ASSYQTGDETQY
v_call: TRBV7-2; cdr3_aa: ASSLGNLKVVQY
v_call: TRBV15; cdr3_aa: ATSRDRGFHQPQH
v_call: TRBV5-1; cdr3_aa: ASSLDVSFTDTQY
v_call: TRBV7-2; cdr3_aa: ASSFLAQSVYGYT
v_call: TRBV30; cdr3_aa: AWSVTTLGDDEQF
v_call: TRBV29-1; cdr3_aa: SVESRGFDNSPLH
v_call: TRBV7-9; cdr3_aa: ASSYSRDRRGNEQF
v_call: TRBV27; cdr3_aa: ASSSEGQPTYEQY
v_call: TRBV19; cdr3_aa: ASSIDSRYLREQY
v_call: TRBV27; cdr3_aa: ASSLSRQSSQYYEQY
v_call: TRBV15; cdr3_aa: ATALGWRSNQPQH
v_call: TRBV28; cdr3_aa: ASSWRGAQETQY
v_call: TRBV28; cdr3_aa: ASRRPGLADYEQY
v_call: TRBV28; cdr3_aa: ASSPLTGDVGELF
v_call: TRBV7-9; cdr3_aa: ASSDITGQGIYEQY
v_call: TRBV6-5; cdr3_aa: ASSSGPNTGELF
v_call: TRBV4-1; cdr3_aa: ASSLGERTISSGANVLT
v_call: TRBV19; cdr3_aa: ATRTSGRQETQY
v_call: TRBV19; cdr3_aa: ASSSPTGGSSNQPQH
v_call: TRBV27; cdr3_aa: ASSLSTSALYEQY
v_call: TRBV19; cdr3_aa: ASSMGRITDTQY
v_call: TRBV10-2; cdr3_aa: ASREAGTGSYEQY
v_call: TRBV7-9; cdr3_aa: ASSAGDREGHNEQF
v_call: TRBV28; cdr3_aa: ASSPKTGTSGRFTYEQY
v_call: TRBV9; cdr3_aa: ASSAGQSLLGETQY